This T cell receptor (beta chain) was retrieved from a study of shared clonotypes between healthy human individuals. The method was immunoSEQ multiplex PCR; TCRdb's version includes in-frame clones alone and lacks a portion of them. The sample yields approximately 500,000 clones, almost 80% seen once. A remark on this clone: It is likely a read error: a sequence one base away is far more abundant. This CDR3 is also generated by other DNA sequences in the sample.

V was trimmed by 1 base and J by 8 bases, leaving 30 bases between them. The V gene's germline CDR1 is LGHNT and CDR2 FRNRAP. The CDR3 has 20 amino acids. Sequenced: PBMCs. This sequence was found in a woman aged 40-49 years in good health. Some clones in this sample may be carry-over from other donors' samples. The chain is built from TRBV12-5 and TRBJ2-1; D is perhaps TRBD1 or TRBD2 (5 bases each). CDR3 in DNA: TGTGCTAGTGGTTTGGCCCCTACGTTTTCGGGACCGCCGAACCAAGATGAGCAGTTCTTC. This encodes CASGLAPTFSGPPNQDEQFF.